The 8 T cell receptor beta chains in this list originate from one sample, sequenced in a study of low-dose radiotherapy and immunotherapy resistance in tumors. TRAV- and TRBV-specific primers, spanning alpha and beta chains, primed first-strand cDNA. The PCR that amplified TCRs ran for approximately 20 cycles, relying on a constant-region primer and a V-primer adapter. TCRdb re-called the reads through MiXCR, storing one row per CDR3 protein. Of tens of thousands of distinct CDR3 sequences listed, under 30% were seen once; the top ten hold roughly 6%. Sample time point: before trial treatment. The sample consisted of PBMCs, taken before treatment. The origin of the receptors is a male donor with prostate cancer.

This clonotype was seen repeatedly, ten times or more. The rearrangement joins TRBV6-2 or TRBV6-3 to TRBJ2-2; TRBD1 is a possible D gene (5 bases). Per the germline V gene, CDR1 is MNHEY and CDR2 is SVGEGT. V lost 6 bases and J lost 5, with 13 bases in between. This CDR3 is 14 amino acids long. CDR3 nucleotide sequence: TGTGCCAGCAGAACCGACAGCCCAACCGGGGAGCTGTTTTTT. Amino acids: CASRTDSPTGELFF.

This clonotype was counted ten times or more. The CDR3 sequence: CASSLASLYNEQFF. In nucleotides, the CDR3 is TGTGCCAGCAGCTTGGCGTCCCTCTACAATGAGCAGTTCTTC. The chain recombines TRBV5-4 with TRBJ2-1; unclear D gene. CDR1 is SGHNT, CDR2 YYREEE, per germline (reference sequence). V was cut by 0 bases and J by 3 bases, with 7 bases left in between. The CDR3 is 14 amino acids.

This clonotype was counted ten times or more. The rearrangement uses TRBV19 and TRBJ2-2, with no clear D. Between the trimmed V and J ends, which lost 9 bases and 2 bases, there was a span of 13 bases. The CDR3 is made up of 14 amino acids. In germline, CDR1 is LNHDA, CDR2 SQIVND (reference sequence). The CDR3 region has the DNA TGTGCCAGCAACGTCCCTTCAAACACCGGGGAGCTGTTTTTT. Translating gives CASNVPSNTGELFF.

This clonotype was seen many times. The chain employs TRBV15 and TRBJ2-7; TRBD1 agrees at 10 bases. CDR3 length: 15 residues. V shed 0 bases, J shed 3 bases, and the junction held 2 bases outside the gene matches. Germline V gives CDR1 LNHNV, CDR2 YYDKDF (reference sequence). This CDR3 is CATSREGTGDYEQYF. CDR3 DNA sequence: TGTGCCACCAGCAGAGAGGGGACAGGGGACTACGAGCAGTACTTC.

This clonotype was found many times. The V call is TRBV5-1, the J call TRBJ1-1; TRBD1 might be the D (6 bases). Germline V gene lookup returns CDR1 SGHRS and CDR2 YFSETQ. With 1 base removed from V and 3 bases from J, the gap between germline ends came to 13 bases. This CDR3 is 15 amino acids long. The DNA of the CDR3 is TGCGCCAGCAGCTTGCCCAGGGGAGTCGACACTGAAGCTTTCTTT. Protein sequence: CASSLPRGVDTEAFF.

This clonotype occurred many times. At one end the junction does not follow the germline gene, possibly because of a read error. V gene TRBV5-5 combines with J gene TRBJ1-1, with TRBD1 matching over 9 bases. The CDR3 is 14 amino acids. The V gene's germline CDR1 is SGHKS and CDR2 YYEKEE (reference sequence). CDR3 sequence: CASSTRGTGLEAFF. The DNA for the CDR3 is TGCGCCAGCAGCACCCGAGGGACAGGGCTAGAAGCTTTCTTT.

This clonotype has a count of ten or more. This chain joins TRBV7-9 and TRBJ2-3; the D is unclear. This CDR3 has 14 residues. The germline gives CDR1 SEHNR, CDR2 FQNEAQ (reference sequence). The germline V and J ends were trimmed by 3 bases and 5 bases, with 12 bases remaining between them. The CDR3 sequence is CASSFSPTGDTQYF. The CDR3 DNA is TGTGCCAGCAGCTTTTCTCCCACGGGAGATACGCAGTATTTT.

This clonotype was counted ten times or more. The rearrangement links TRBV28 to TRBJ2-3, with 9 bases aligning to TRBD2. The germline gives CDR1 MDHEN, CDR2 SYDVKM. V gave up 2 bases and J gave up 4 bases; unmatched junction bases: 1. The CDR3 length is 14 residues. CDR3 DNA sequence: TGTGCCAGCAGTTTAGCGGGAGGGCCAGATACGCAGTATTTT. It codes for CASSLAGGPDTQYF.